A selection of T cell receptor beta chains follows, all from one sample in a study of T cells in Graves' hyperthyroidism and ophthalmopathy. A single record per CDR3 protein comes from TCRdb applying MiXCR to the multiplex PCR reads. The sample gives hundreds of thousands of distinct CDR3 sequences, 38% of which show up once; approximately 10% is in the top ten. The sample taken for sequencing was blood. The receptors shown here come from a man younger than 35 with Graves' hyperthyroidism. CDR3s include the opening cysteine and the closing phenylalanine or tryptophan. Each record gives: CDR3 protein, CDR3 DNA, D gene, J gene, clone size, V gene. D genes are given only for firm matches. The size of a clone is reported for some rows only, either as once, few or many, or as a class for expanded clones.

CDR3aa: CASSPPGVSTEAFF
CDR3nt: TGTGCCAGTAGTCCCCCCGGGGTATCGACTGAAGCTTTCTTT
d_gene: .
j_gene: TRBJ1-1
abundance: few
v_gene: TRBV19

CDR3aa: CASTGVANTGELFF
CDR3nt: TGTGCCAGTACGGGGGTTGCGAACACCGGGGAGCTGTTTTTT
d_gene: .
j_gene: TRBJ2-2
abundance: few
v_gene: TRBV19

CDR3aa: CASSRQGMGPQHF
CDR3nt: TGTGCCAGCAGTCGACAGGGAATGGGGCCCCAGCATTTT
d_gene: TRBD1
j_gene: TRBJ1-5
abundance: many
v_gene: TRBV2

CDR3aa: CASSEAGTVQGYTF
CDR3nt: TGTGCCAGCAGTGAAGCAGGGACGGTACAAGGCTACACCTTC
d_gene: .
j_gene: TRBJ1-2
abundance: many
v_gene: TRBV25-1

CDR3aa: CASSNQGQELGYTF
CDR3nt: TGTGCCAGCAGCAACCAGGGCCAAGAATTGGGCTACACCTTC
d_gene: .
j_gene: TRBJ1-2
abundance: many
v_gene: TRBV7-8

CDR3aa: CTGKGQGPREQYF
CDR3nt: TGTACCGGAAAGGGACAGGGGCCAAGGGAGCAGTACTTC
d_gene: TRBD1
j_gene: TRBJ2-7
abundance: .
v_gene: TRBV6-5

CDR3aa: CSARDSLVEQYF
CDR3nt: TGCAGTGCCCGGGACTCCCTTGTGGAGCAGTACTTC
d_gene: .
j_gene: TRBJ2-7
abundance: many
v_gene: TRBV20-1

CDR3aa: CSVDEDYGYTF
CDR3nt: TGCAGCGTGGACGAGGACTATGGCTACACCTTC
d_gene: .
j_gene: TRBJ1-2
abundance: many
v_gene: TRBV29-1

CDR3aa: CASSPPGISYEQYF
CDR3nt: TGTGCCAGCAGCCCCCCGGGCATCTCCTACGAGCAGTACTTC
d_gene: .
j_gene: TRBJ2-7
abundance: many
v_gene: TRBV7-8

CDR3aa: CSSSGTPKGGYGYTF
CDR3nt: TGCAGCTCTTCCGGGACGCCCAAAGGGGGCTATGGCTACACCTTC
d_gene: .
j_gene: TRBJ1-2
abundance: .
v_gene: TRBV29-1

CDR3aa: CASSFGPGHYGYTF
CDR3nt: TGTGCCAGCAGCTTTGGGCCAGGCCATTATGGCTACACCTTC
d_gene: .
j_gene: TRBJ1-2
abundance: many
v_gene: TRBV7-9

CDR3aa: CASSLLQGIGAFF
CDR3nt: TGTGCCAGCAGTCTACTACAGGGAATCGGAGCTTTCTTT
d_gene: .
j_gene: TRBJ1-1
abundance: few
v_gene: TRBV12-3/TRBV12-4

CDR3aa: CASSGRAIETQYF
CDR3nt: TGTGCCAGCAGTGGCCGGGCGATAGAGACCCAGTACTTC
d_gene: .
j_gene: TRBJ2-5
abundance: .
v_gene: TRBV6-5

CDR3aa: CASSARGLSNQPQHF
CDR3nt: TGCGCCAGCAGCGCCAGGGGGCTCAGCAATCAGCCCCAGCATTTT
d_gene: TRBD1
j_gene: TRBJ1-5
abundance: .
v_gene: TRBV5-1

CDR3aa: CASSSLTGYDQPQHF
CDR3nt: TGTGCCAGCAGCTCCTTAACGGGGTATGATCAGCCCCAGCATTTT
d_gene: .
j_gene: TRBJ1-5
abundance: .
v_gene: TRBV7-3

CDR3aa: CASREAASGANVLTF
CDR3nt: TGTGCCAGCAGAGAGGCGGCCTCTGGGGCCAACGTCCTGACTTTC
d_gene: .
j_gene: TRBJ2-6
abundance: .
v_gene: TRBV2